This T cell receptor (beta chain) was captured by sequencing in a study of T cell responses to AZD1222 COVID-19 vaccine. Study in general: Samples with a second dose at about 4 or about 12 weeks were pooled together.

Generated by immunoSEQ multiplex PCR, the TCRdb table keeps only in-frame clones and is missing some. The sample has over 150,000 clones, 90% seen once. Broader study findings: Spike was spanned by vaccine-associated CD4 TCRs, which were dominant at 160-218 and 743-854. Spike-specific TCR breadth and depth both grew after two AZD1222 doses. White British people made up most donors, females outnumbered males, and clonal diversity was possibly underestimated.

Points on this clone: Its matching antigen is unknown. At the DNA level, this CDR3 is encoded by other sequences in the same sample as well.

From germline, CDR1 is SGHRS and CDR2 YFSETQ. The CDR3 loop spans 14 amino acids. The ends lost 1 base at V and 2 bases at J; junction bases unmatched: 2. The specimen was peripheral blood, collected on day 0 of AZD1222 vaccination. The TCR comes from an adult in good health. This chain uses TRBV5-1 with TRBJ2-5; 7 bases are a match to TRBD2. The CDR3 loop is CASSLSGGQETQYF. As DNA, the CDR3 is TGCGCCAGCAGCTTGTCGGGAGGTCAAGAGACCCAGTACTTC.